This T cell receptor beta chain was recovered during a study of T-cell memory formation after mild COVID-19. General observations from the study: Contracting clones, day 15 to 85, had balanced CD4/CD8, and later expanders favored CD4+.

One entry per CDR3 protein results from TCRdb running MiXCR on the 5' RACE reads. The data contain about 390,000 distinct CDR3 sequences, 15% to 20% of them seen just once; the ten biggest clones take up about 22%. CDR3 length equals 12 residues. Germline-derived CDR1 and CDR2 are MDHEN and SYDVKM. V dropped 5 bases and J dropped 13 bases, with 12 bases sitting between them. Worth noting for this clonotype: Antigen unknown.

Sequencing used PBMCs or a T cell subset sorted from them (not recorded which). The source of this sequence is a man between 18 and 29 years old who had mild COVID-19 (a few samples of this study predate the infection). Cell type and time point are not known. The chain is built from TRBV28 and TRBJ1-6; D gene uncertain. This CDR3 reads CASSPKSLPLHF. The CDR3 DNA is TGTGCCAGCAGTCCGAAGTCCTTGCCCCTCCACTTT.